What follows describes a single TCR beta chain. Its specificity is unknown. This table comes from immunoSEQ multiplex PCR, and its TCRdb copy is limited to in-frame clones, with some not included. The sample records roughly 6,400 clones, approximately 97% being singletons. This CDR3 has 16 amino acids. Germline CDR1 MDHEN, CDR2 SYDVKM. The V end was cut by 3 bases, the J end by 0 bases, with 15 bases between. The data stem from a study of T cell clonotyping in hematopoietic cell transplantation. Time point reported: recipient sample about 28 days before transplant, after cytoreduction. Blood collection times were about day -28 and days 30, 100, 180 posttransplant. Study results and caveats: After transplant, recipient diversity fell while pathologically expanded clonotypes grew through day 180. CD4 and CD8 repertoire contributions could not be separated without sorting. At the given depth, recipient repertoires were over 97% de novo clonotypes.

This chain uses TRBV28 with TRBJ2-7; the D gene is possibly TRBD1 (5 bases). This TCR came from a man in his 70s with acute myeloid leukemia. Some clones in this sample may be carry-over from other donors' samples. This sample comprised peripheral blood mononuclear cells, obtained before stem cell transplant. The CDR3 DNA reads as TGTGCCAGCAGTTTGTTACAGGCCCTGAGCTCCTACGAGCAGTACTTC. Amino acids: CASSLLQALSSYEQYF. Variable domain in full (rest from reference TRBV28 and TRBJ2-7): DVKVTQSSRYLVKRTGEKVFLECVQDMDHENMFWYRQDPGLGLRLIYFSYDVKMKEKGDIPEGYSVSREKKERFSLILESASTNQTSMYLCASSLLQALSSYEQYFGPGTRLTVT.